The 21 T cell receptor beta chains given below trace back to one sample, sequenced in a study of T cells after posttransplantation cyclophosphamide. This table comes from immunoSEQ multiplex PCR, and its TCRdb copy is limited to in-frame clones, with some not included. The table lists 35,000 to 40,000 clones, with no singletons. The sequenced sample was PBMCs. All receptors come from a man aged 30-40 years in good health and a related stem cell transplant donor.

V usage is TRBV25-1 and J usage is TRBJ1-6, with D uncertain. Trimming removed 4 bases at V and 5 bases at J, with 6 bases between. The germline gives CDR1 MGHDK, CDR2 SYGVNS. The CDR3 has 13 residues. The CDR3 loop is CASSVTDNSPLHF. The CDR3 DNA sequence: TGTGCCAGCAGTGTTACGGATAATTCACCCCTCCACTTT.

This clone was found a few times. The V and J genes are TRBV2 and TRBJ2-5, with a weak D call TRBD1 (7 bases). Germline loops: CDR1 SNHLY, CDR2 FYNNEI. The CDR3 runs to 13 residues. The ends were cut back, 8 bases at V and 5 bases at J, with 15 bases in the middle. The CDR3 protein is CASWQGGTETQYF. For the CDR3, the DNA is TGTGCCAGCTGGCAGGGGGGTACGGAGACCCAGTACTTC.

This clone was seen at least ten times. The rearrangement joins TRBV5-1 to TRBJ1-1; 8 nucleotides agree with TRBD1. CDR3 length equals 14 residues. After removal of 0 bases from V and 5 bases from J, the junction contained 3 bases not matched to a gene. CDR1 and CDR2 from the germline V gene are SGHRS and YFSETQ. The CDR3 region has the DNA TGCGCCAGCAGCTTGGCAGGGGGCGTAACTGAAGCTTTCTTT. Encoded protein: CASSLAGGVTEAFF. Combining the CDR3 with reference TRBV5-1 and TRBJ1-1 gives the whole variable domain KAGVTQTPRYLIKTRGQQVTLSCSPISGHRSVSWYQQTPGQGLQFLFEYFSETQRNKGNFPGRFSGRQFSNSRSEMNVSTLELGDSALYLCASSLAGGVTEAFFGQGTRLTVV.

This clone appeared many times. This sequence joins TRBV5-6 and TRBJ1-2, with TRBD1 matching over 10 bases. CDR1 and CDR2 (germline): SGHDT, YYEEEE. The CDR3 is 15 residues long. J gave up 3 bases and V 0 bases, and 2 bases lay outside the gene matches. The CDR3: CASSLAGQGYYGYTF. The CDR3 DNA sequence: TGTGCCAGCAGCTTGGCGGGACAGGGGTACTATGGCTACACCTTC.

Many counts were recorded for this clone. The chain couples TRBV14 to TRBJ1-2; D gene ambiguous. Germline CDR1 and CDR2: SGHDN and FVKESK. Deletions cut 0 bases from V and 5 bases from J, with 10 bases between. This CDR3 is 14 amino acids long. The CDR3 loop is CASSQDSVIYGYTF. The CDR3, as DNA: TGTGCCAGCAGCCAAGATAGCGTGATTTATGGCTACACCTTC.

Here the CDR3 reads CASSSGQGGTQETQYF. The CDR3 coding sequence is TGCGCCAGCAGCTCTGGACAGGGGGGGACCCAAGAGACCCAGTACTTC. This chain connects TRBV5-1 to TRBJ2-5; 10 nucleotides line up with TRBD1. The CDR3 contains 16 residues. Looked up from germline, CDR1 is SGHRS and CDR2 is YFSETQ. V lost 3 bases, J lost 1 base, and 6 bases stayed unmatched. The full variable domain, its missing parts supplied by reference TRBV5-1 and TRBJ2-5, is KAGVTQTPRYLIKTRGQQVTLSCSPISGHRSVSWYQQTPGQGLQFLFEYFSETQRNKGNFPGRFSGRQFSNSRSEMNVSTLELGDSALYLCASSSGQGGTQETQYFGPGTRLLVL.

The chain couples TRBV4-1 to TRBJ1-2, with D perhaps TRBD1 (5 bases). The CDR3 runs 17 residues. From germline, CDR1 is MGHRA and CDR2 YSYEKL. V was shortened by 3 bases and J by 1 base, with 18 bases between the two germline ends. CDR3 region: CASSHDRDGTFNYGYTF. CDR3 DNA sequence: TGCGCCAGCAGCCACGACCGGGACGGGACTTTTAACTATGGCTACACCTTC.

This clone came up many times. The genes are TRBV5-6 and TRBJ2-7, with 12 bases aligning to TRBD2. Germline V gene lookup returns CDR1 SGHDT and CDR2 YYEEEE. CDR3 length: 13 amino acids. Unmatched junction bases numbered 9, after V lost 5 bases and J lost 12 bases. Written as DNA, the CDR3 is TGTGCCAGCAGACCGACTAGCGGGGGAACTCCGTACTTC. Its protein product is CASRPTSGGTPYF.

This clone was observed at least ten times. V and J are TRBV28 and TRBJ2-7, with 10 bases lining up with TRBD1. The CDR3 extends over 14 amino acids. Germline CDR1 reads MDHEN; CDR2 reads SYDVKM. Trimming at V came to 9 bases and at J to 0 bases, leaving 5 bases not matched to a gene. In nucleotides, the CDR3 is TGTGCCAGTTCGGGACAGGGGCCCTCCTACGAGCAGTACTTC. Amino acid sequence: CASSGQGPSYEQYF. Based on the CDR3 plus reference TRBV28 and TRBJ2-7, the full variable domain is DVKVTQSSRYLVKRTGEKVFLECVQDMDHENMFWYRQDPGLGLRLIYFSYDVKMKEKGDIPEGYSVSREKKERFSLILESASTNQTSMYLCASSGQGPSYEQYFGPGTRLTVT.

In this sample, this clone turned up many times. CDR3 residues: CASSSRDRGYEQYF. In DNA, the CDR3 is TGTGCCAGCAGTAGCCGGGACAGGGGCTACGAGCAGTACTTC. The chain carries TRBV27 and TRBJ2-7; 10 bases line up with TRBD1. After removal of 5 bases from V and 3 bases from J, the junction contained 4 bases not matched to a gene. CDR3 size: 14 residues. Germline lookup yields CDR1 MNHEY and CDR2 SMNVEV (reference sequence).

The V gene is TRBV29-1, the J gene TRBJ2-3; the match to TRBD2 covers 11 bases. The CDR3 length is 18 residues. Germline V gene lookup returns CDR1 SQVTM and CDR2 ANQGSEA. V lost 3 bases and J lost 0; bases outside the gene matches: 11. The chain's CDR3 is CSVDSLLAGASSTDTQYF. The CDR3 DNA sequence: TGCAGCGTTGACTCGTTACTAGCGGGGGCCTCTAGCACAGATACGCAGTATTTT.

This clone has at least ten counts. The chain uses TRBV9 and TRBJ2-1, with 8 nucleotides matching TRBD1. In germline, CDR1 is SGDLS, CDR2 YYNGEE. J lost 0 bases, V lost 0 bases, and 11 bases had no gene match. CDR3 length: 19 residues. DNA of the CDR3: TGTGCCAGCAGCGTAGGACAGGGGACAGGAATTAGCTCCTACAATGAGCAGTTCTTC. As protein: CASSVGQGTGISSYNEQFF.

There are many counts of this clone. At one of its ends the junction is not consistent with the germline gene, which may arise from a read error. The chain uses TRBV18 and TRBJ1-5, with 10 nucleotides matching TRBD1. The length of the CDR3 is 15 residues. The germline V gene has CDR1 KGHSH and CDR2 LQKENI. CDR3 sequence reads: CASSLSTGGNQPQHF. The DNA of the CDR3 is TGTGCCAGCTCACTCTCGACAGGGGGCAACCAGCCCCAGCATTTT.

This clone has ten or more counts. This chain joins TRBV5-1 and TRBJ2-1; 15 bases are shared with TRBD2. Per germline, CDR1 SGHRS and CDR2 YFSETQ. The CDR3 consists of 19 residues. V dropped 4 bases and J dropped 2; count of bases not matched to a gene: 10. CDR3 region: CASSAGNGLAGGPYNEQFF. The CDR3 DNA reads as TGCGCCAGCAGCGCGGGCAACGGACTAGCGGGGGGGCCCTACAATGAGCAGTTCTTC. Complete variable domain (other parts from reference TRBV5-1 and TRBJ2-1): KAGVTQTPRYLIKTRGQQVTLSCSPISGHRSVSWYQQTPGQGLQFLFEYFSETQRNKGNFPGRFSGRQFSNSRSEMNVSTLELGDSALYLCASSAGNGLAGGPYNEQFFGPGTRLTVL.

This clone occurred a few times. The gene calls are TRBV12-3 or TRBV12-4 and TRBJ2-7, with D unclear. The CDR3 covers 15 residues. V gave up 4 bases and J gave up 6 bases, with 19 bases separating them. The CDR3, as DNA: TGTGCCAGCAGTTCCCGACCGTTTAGCCCGTCCGAGCAGTACTTC. Protein: CASSSRPFSPSEQYF.

This clone came up many times. The chain combines TRBV18 with TRBJ2-7, with D perhaps TRBD1 (5 bases). V was clipped by 1 base and J by 0 bases, with 7 bases between them. This CDR3 spans 14 amino acids. Looked up from germline, CDR1 is KGHSH and CDR2 is LQKENI. DNA of the CDR3: TGTGCCAGCTCACCACGACAGAGCTCCTACGAGCAGTACTTC. Its protein is CASSPRQSSYEQYF.

This clone was recorded at least ten times. The genes are TRBV15 and TRBJ2-7; 9 bases line up with TRBD1. The CDR3 sequence is 16 residues long. The V gene end was trimmed by 2 bases and the J gene end by 5 bases; junction bases not matched to a gene: 10. Germline loops: CDR1 LNHNV, CDR2 YYDKDF (reference sequence). The CDR3 DNA reads TGTGCCACCAGCAGATTGTTGGGGACAGGGTTCGACGAGCAGTACTTC. Protein: CATSRLLGTGFDEQYF.

There are a few counts of this clone. CDR3 amino acids: CASSRALPLANEQFF. The CDR3 DNA reads TGTGCCAGCAGCCGTGCATTACCCTTAGCCAATGAGCAGTTCTTC. The V call is TRBV13, the J call TRBJ2-1, with unresolved D. V dropped 5 bases and J dropped 6 bases, with 17 bases sitting between them. Looked up from germline, CDR1 is PRHDT and CDR2 is FYEKMQ (reference sequence). The CDR3 length is 15 residues. The full variable domain, its missing parts supplied by reference TRBV13 and TRBJ2-1, is AAGVIQSPRHLIKEKRETATLKCYPIPRHDTVYWYQQGPGQDPQFLISFYEKMQSDKGSIPDRFSAQQFSDYHSELNMSSLELGDSALYFCASSRALPLANEQFFGPGTRLTVL.

This clone was picked up many times. DNA for the CDR3: TGTGCCAGCTCACCACAGCCAGCGGGGGCACAGGGCGAGCAGTACTTC. This translates into CASSPQPAGAQGEQYF. The chain recombines TRBV18 with TRBJ2-7, with 8 bases identical to TRBD2. V shed 1 base, J shed 6 bases, and the junction held 11 bases outside the gene matches. The CDR3 is 16 amino acids. The germline V gene encodes CDR1 KGHSH and CDR2 LQKENI.

This clone was seen repeatedly, ten times or more. V usage is TRBV5-1 and J usage is TRBJ1-1, with 9 nucleotides matching TRBD1. CDR1 is SGHRS, CDR2 YFSETQ, per germline. The J segment lost 4 bases and the V segment lost 3 bases, leaving 4 bases of the junction unmatched. CDR3 length equals 14 residues. The CDR3 nucleotides are TGCGCCAGCAGCTCAGGACAGGGGAGCACTGAAGCTTTCTTT. Translation: CASSSGQGSTEAFF.

Points on this clone: An end of the junction differs from the germline gene, which may be a read error. The rearrangement links TRBV11-2 to TRBJ2-1; D possibly corresponds to TRBD1 (5 bases). The CDR3 has 13 amino acids. Germline V gene data show CDR1 as SGHAT and CDR2 as FQNNGV. The CDR3 spells CASSLGVWQGSVF. DNA for the CDR3: TGTGCCAGCAGCTTAGGAGTGTGGCAGGGATCCGTCTTC.